A selection of T cell receptor beta chains follows, all from one sample in a study of Tregs in tolerant kidney transplant recipients. Method: immunoSEQ multiplex PCR; TCRdb's copy keeps in-frame clones and lacks some. The repertoire holds approximately 99,000 clones, with roughly 90% as singletons. The material was CD4+ T cells from blood, obtained before the transplant. Receptor source: a human donor who received a combined kidney and bone marrow transplant. CDR3s include the opening cysteine and the closing phenylalanine or tryptophan. D genes are given only for firm matches. Size tells how often a clone was seen (once, few, many) or the class of an expanded clone, and some rows leave it out.

>TRBV28|NA|TRBD1|TRBJ2-1
CASSLYGDRGRSEQFF
TGTGCCAGCAGTTTATACGGGGACAGGGGGCGCTCGGAGCAGTTCTTC
>TRBV11-1|NA|TRBD1|TRBJ2-2
CASSLTGGRGELFF
TGTGCCAGCAGCTTGACAGGGGGAAGGGGGGAGCTGTTTTTT
>TRBV7-7|NA|NA|TRBJ1-1
CASSYGDPEAFF
TGTGCCAGCAGCTACGGAGACCCTGAAGCTTTCTTT
>TRBV11-2|NA|NA|TRBJ1-4
CASRPPARGEKLFF
TGTGCCAGCAGACCCCCCGCCAGGGGTGAAAAACTGTTTTTT
>TRBV4-2|NA|NA|TRBJ1-2
CASSQNRAGGLAGGYTF
TGTGCCAGCAGCCAAAACAGGGCGGGCGGCTTGGCGGGTGGCTACACCTTC
>TRBV5-4|NA|TRBD1|TRBJ2-3
CASSTQPGQGVTDTQYF
TGTGCCAGCAGCACGCAACCGGGACAGGGGGTGACAGATACGCAGTATTTT
>TRBV7-2|NA|NA|TRBJ1-5
CASSLGGRNQPQHF
TGTGCCAGCAGCTTAGGGGGGCGAAATCAGCCCCAGCATTTT
>TRBV9|NA|TRBD2|TRBJ2-5
CASSVASGSGETQYF
TGTGCCAGCAGCGTCGCTAGCGGGAGTGGGGAGACCCAGTACTTC
>TRBV11-3|NA|NA|TRBJ2-2
CASSRGTGELFF
TGTGCCAGCAGCAGAGGCACCGGGGAGCTGTTTTTT
>TRBV5-4|NA|TRBD1|TRBJ1-1
CASSLGDRARNTEAFF
TGTGCCAGCAGCTTGGGGGACAGGGCCCGGAACACTGAAGCTTTCTTT
>TRBV15|NA|TRBD1|TRBJ1-2
CATSPTGQRSYTF
TGTGCCACCAGCCCTACGGGACAGCGGAGCTACACCTTC
>TRBV19|NA|NA|TRBJ1-2
CASFRTPSPPYGYTF
TGTGCCAGTTTTCGGACACCCTCCCCCCCGTATGGCTACACCTTC
>TRBV29-1|NA|NA|TRBJ1-1
CSVEGEGVEAFF
TGCAGCGTTGAAGGGGAGGGAGTTGAAGCTTTCTTT
>TRBV30|few|TRBD2|TRBJ2-1
CAWSASGRGDEQFF
TGTGCCTGGAGCGCTAGCGGGAGGGGGGATGAGCAGTTCTTC
>TRBV6-5|NA|TRBD1|TRBJ2-1
CASGNDRGNEQFF
TGTGCCAGCGGGAATGACAGGGGAAATGAGCAGTTCTTC
>TRBV11-3|NA|NA|TRBJ2-2
CASSLGTQGGGELFF
TGTGCCAGCAGCTTAGGAACGCAGGGAGGCGGGGAGCTGTTTTTT
>TRBV5-1|once|NA|TRBJ2-2
CASSFRRDRTGELFF
TGCGCCAGCAGCTTCAGGAGGGATCGCACCGGGGAGCTGTTTTTT
>TRBV7-9|NA|TRBD1|TRBJ2-5
CASRWTGMVKETQYF
TGTGCCAGCAGGTGGACAGGGATGGTGAAAGAGACCCAGTACTTC
>TRBV29-1|NA|TRBD2|TRBJ2-3
CSVRNRGGTDTQYF
TGCAGCGTCCGAAACCGGGGGGGCACAGATACGCAGTATTTT
>TRBV7-2|NA|TRBD1|TRBJ1-1
CASSPGQVGTEAFF
TGTGCCAGCAGCCCGGGACAGGTAGGGACTGAAGCTTTCTTT
>TRBV6-6|NA|NA|TRBJ1-2
CASLITGQDYGYTF
TGTGCCAGCTTAATAACGGGACAAGACTATGGCTACACCTTC
>TRBV28|NA|TRBD1|TRBJ1-2
CGSGGLNYGYTF
TGTGGCTCAGGGGGCCTTAACTATGGCTACACCTTC
>TRBV4-3|NA|NA|TRBJ2-5
CASSQEWRAGETQYF
TGCGCCAGCAGCCAAGAATGGCGGGCGGGAGAGACCCAGTACTTC
>TRBV5-1|NA|TRBD2|TRBJ2-2
CASSSLAGGRAGELFF
TGCGCCAGCAGCTCCCTAGCGGGGGGCCGCGCCGGGGAGCTGTTTTTT
>TRBV6-6|once|NA|TRBJ1-1
CASSYSLRGGTEAFF
TGTGCCAGCAGTTACTCGCTCAGGGGCGGCACTGAAGCTTTCTTT
>TRBV11-2|NA|TRBD1|TRBJ1-2
CASSLGTGGLNYGYTF
TGTGCCAGCAGCTTAGGGACAGGCGGCCTCAACTATGGCTACACCTTC
>TRBV25-1|NA|NA|TRBJ1-2
CASSEPGDWGGYTF
TGTGCCAGCAGTGAACCGGGGGATTGGGGTGGCTACACCTTC
>TRBV7-6|NA|TRBD1|TRBJ2-1
CASSLVTQGALNFNEQFF
TGTGCCAGCAGCTTAGTGACCCAGGGGGCCCTAAATTTCAATGAGCAGTTCTTC
>TRBV11-2|NA|NA|TRBJ1-3
CASSPPGGGNTIYF
TGTGCCAGCAGCCCCCCGGGTGGGGGAAACACCATATATTTT
>TRBV7-2|NA|TRBD1|TRBJ1-2
CASSVTGGLGYGYTF
TGTGCCAGCAGCGTGACAGGGGGCTTAGGCTATGGCTACACCTTC
>TRBV9|NA|NA|TRBJ2-3
CASSPTLDTQYF
TGTGCCAGCAGCCCCACTTTAGATACGCAGTATTTT
>TRBV28|NA|NA|TRBJ2-7
CASSRTGRGAYEQYF
TGTGCCAGCAGTAGAACAGGGCGTGGAGCTTACGAGCAGTACTTC
>TRBV5-1|NA|TRBD2|TRBJ2-1
CASSLVGTSGGNEQFF
TGCGCCAGCAGCTTGGTTGGGACTAGCGGGGGCAATGAGCAGTTCTTC